The clone carrying this TCR beta chain is categorized as medium-sized (0.01 to 0.1%). Its antigen is undetermined. There are 18 residues in the CDR3. The J segment lost 7 bases and the V segment lost 4 bases, leaving 17 bases of the junction unmatched. Germline V lookup: CDR1 SGHRS, CDR2 YFSETQ. Using MiXCR, TCRdb re-called clones from the PCR reads. Among about 5,100 clones listed, approximately 30% were seen once. The data are from a study of metastatic and nonmetastatic thyroid tumors. Study-wide points: As reported, TCR beta diversity in blood and tumor was significantly higher in malignant thyroid tumors than in benign nodules.

Every patient underwent thyroid surgery untreated. The sequence derives from a female donor with papillary thyroid cancer or a benign thyroid nodule (not recorded which). Some clones in this sample may be carry-over from other donors' samples. Source material: adjacent normal tissue. This sequence joins TRBV5-1 and TRBJ2-2; 9 bases are a match to TRBD1. CDR3 bases: TGCGCCAGCAGCGCCGAAGTTCCGGGACAGGGAAAAGACGGGGAGCTGTTTTTT. It translates to CASSAEVPGQGKDGELFF.